One sample yielded the 20 T cell receptor beta chains listed below, sequenced in a study of T cells in Graves' hyperthyroidism and ophthalmopathy. TCR beta CDR3 regions were amplified from RNA. HTBI primers were used for first-round RT-PCR of the TCR CDR3. One entry per CDR3 protein, called by TCRdb with MiXCR from the multiplex PCR reads. The table lists 700,000 or so distinct CDR3 sequences, 16% of them singletons, with under 8.5% in the top ten. What was sequenced was blood. Every receptor here comes from a young man with Graves' hyperthyroidism.

The sample holds many counts of this clonotype. The chain is built from TRBV28 and TRBJ2-2; 9 nucleotides agree with TRBD2. Per germline, CDR1 MDHEN and CDR2 SYDVKM. Germline trimming cut 7 bases from V and 5 bases from J; bases unmatched to any gene: 11. The CDR3 runs 16 residues. In DNA, the CDR3 is TGTGCCAGCAACTCTGAGGGACTAGCTGATACCGGGGAGCTGTTTTTT. It specifies CASNSEGLADTGELFF.

The rearrangement uses TRBV6-1 and TRBJ2-2; a weak D match, TRBD2 (5 bases). CDR1 and CDR2 (germline): MNHNS, SASEGT. The V end lost 5 bases, the J end lost 2 bases, and 15 bases lay between the germline ends. The CDR3 length is 16 residues. CDR3 protein: CASSSDPSGNTGELFF. In DNA, the CDR3 is TGTGCCAGCAGTTCCGACCCAAGCGGAAACACCGGGGAGCTGTTTTTT.

V usage is TRBV6-6 and J usage is TRBJ2-4, with D possibly being TRBD1 or TRBD2 (5 bases each). This CDR3 is built from 17 residues. Looked up from germline, CDR1 is MNHNY and CDR2 is SVGAGI (reference sequence). V was clipped by 2 bases and J by 0 bases, with 14 bases between them. CDR3 protein: CASSYEGSGGAKNIQYF. For the CDR3, the DNA is TGTGCCAGCAGTTACGAGGGGTCTGGGGGAGCCAAAAACATTCAGTACTTC.

The chain uses TRBV20-1 and TRBJ2-1; TRBD2 matches 10 bases. The germline gives CDR1 DFQATT, CDR2 SNEGSKA (reference sequence). Trimming at V came to 5 bases and at J to 6 bases, leaving 7 bases not matched to a gene. The CDR3 has 14 residues. The CDR3 sequence is CSARPSGRRNEQFF. CDR3 nucleotide sequence: TGCAGTGCTCGCCCTAGCGGGAGACGCAATGAGCAGTTCTTC.

V is TRBV4-3 and J is TRBJ1-5; TRBD1 agrees at 9 bases. The CDR3 consists of 17 residues. In germline, CDR1 is LGHNA, CDR2 YSLEER. Unmatched junction bases numbered 8, after V lost 0 bases and J lost 5 bases. CDR3 residues: CASSQDPYRGRDQPQHF. The CDR3 coding sequence is TGCGCCAGCAGCCAAGACCCCTACAGGGGGCGAGATCAGCCCCAGCATTTT.

This sequence joins TRBV9 and TRBJ2-6; D unclear. Trimming shortened V by 3 bases and J by 0 bases, and 7 bases separated the two germline ends. The CDR3 extends over 15 amino acids. Germline loops: CDR1 SGDLS, CDR2 YYNGEE. CDR3 DNA sequence: TGTGCCAGCAGCGGTTCCCCCTCTGGGGCCAACGTCCTGACTTTC. Translating gives CASSGSPSGANVLTF.

This sequence joins TRBV24-1 and TRBJ2-1; 12 bases align to TRBD2. V lost 3 bases and J lost 10; bases outside the gene matches: 9. The CDR3 totals 16 residues. Germline V CDR1 and CDR2: KGHDR, SFDVKD. The DNA for the CDR3 is TGTGCCACCAGTGATCGACTGACTAGCGGGGGCTCGGAGCAGTTCTTC. This translates into CATSDRLTSGGSEQFF.

The CDR3 DNA reads as TGCAGTGCACCGGGACTAGCGGGAGGGAATAGGGATGAGCAGTTCTTC. This encodes CSAPGLAGGNRDEQFF. V and J are TRBV20-1 and TRBJ2-1, with TRBD2 matching over 16 bases. Germline-derived CDR1 and CDR2 are DFQATT and SNEGSKA (reference sequence). The CDR3 is 16 residues long. V lost 6 bases, J lost 8 bases, and 10 bases stayed unmatched.

In this sample, this clonotype turned up many times. This chain links TRBV28 with TRBJ2-7; TRBD2 agrees at 11 bases. The CDR3 sequence is 13 residues long. The germline gives CDR1 MDHEN, CDR2 SYDVKM. DNA of the CDR3: TGTGTTACTAGCGGGAGAGGAGAGTACGAGCAGTACTTC. Translated, it gives CVTSGRGEYEQYF.

This rearrangement joins TRBV5-4 to TRBJ2-2; 9 nucleotides agree with TRBD2. V lost 5 bases, J lost 6 bases, and 11 bases stayed unmatched. The length of the CDR3 is 16 residues. The germline V gene has CDR1 SGHNT and CDR2 YYREEE (reference sequence). As DNA, the CDR3 is TGTGCCAGCAGAAATGGCGGGAGGGCCGGCGCCGGGGAGCTGTTTTTT. Translation: CASRNGGRAGAGELFF.

This clonotype was counted between two and nine times. The V and J genes are TRBV9 and TRBJ2-1, with a possible D match to TRBD2 (6 bases). The CDR3 spans 16 residues. The germline V gene has CDR1 SGDLS and CDR2 YYNGEE. Trimming removed 3 bases from V and 1 base from J, with 14 bases in between. The CDR3 loop reads CASSAHSGVSYNEQFF. In DNA, the CDR3 is TGTGCCAGCAGCGCCCATAGCGGAGTTTCCTACAATGAGCAGTTCTTC.

V gene TRBV7-3 combines with J gene TRBJ1-2; D is unclear. Germline V gene lookup returns CDR1 SGHTA and CDR2 FQGTGA. The CDR3 spans 14 residues. Deletions cut 5 bases from V and 4 bases from J, with 14 bases between. The CDR3 reads CASSIDRNGYGYTF. CDR3 nucleotides: TGTGCCAGCAGCATAGACCGAAACGGCTATGGCTACACCTTC.

This clonotype has only a few counts. V and J are TRBV7-8 and TRBJ1-5; perhaps TRBD1 as D (6 bases). The V end was cut by 5 bases, the J end by 9 bases, with 14 bases between. The CDR3 spans 13 residues. CDR1 SGHVS and CDR2 FQNEAQ come from the germline V gene. The CDR3, as DNA: TGTGCCAGCAGCCCGGACAGCGGTACGCCCCAGCATTTT. Its translation is CASSPDSGTPQHF.

The rearrangement uses TRBV4-2 and TRBJ1-1; D gene unclear. Trimming stripped 0 bases from V and 8 bases from J, with 10 bases between. The germline CDR1 and CDR2 sequences are LGHNA and YNFKEQ. The CDR3 has 13 amino acids. The CDR3 sequence is CASSQDRENEAFF. CDR3 nucleotides: TGTGCCAGCAGCCAAGATAGGGAGAACGAAGCTTTCTTT.

The sample holds many counts of this clonotype. The chain is built from TRBV3-1 and TRBJ1-6; no definite D call. Trimming left V 0 bases short and J 4 bases short, with 10 bases between. The germline CDR1 and CDR2 sequences are LGHDT and YNNKEL (reference sequence). This CDR3 is 16 amino acids long. The CDR3 region is CASSQEWTAYNSPLHF. The CDR3 DNA follows: TGTGCCAGCAGCCAAGAATGGACCGCTTATAATTCACCCCTCCACTTT.

In regard to this clonotype: An end of the junction differs from the germline gene, which may be a read error. The chain carries TRBV12-3 or TRBV12-4 and TRBJ1-2, with D possibly TRBD1 on 6 matching bases. The CDR3 runs to 13 residues. Written as DNA, the CDR3 is TGTGCCAGCAGGGGTTGGGGGCTTGGTGGCCACACCTTC. This codes for CASRGWGLGGHTF.

This rearrangement joins TRBV6-1 to TRBJ1-3; a possible D gene is TRBD1 (5 bases). Per germline, CDR1 MNHNS and CDR2 SASEGT. Between the trimmed V and J ends, which lost 5 bases and 2 bases, there was a span of 7 bases. The CDR3 is made up of 13 amino acids. The DNA for the CDR3 is TGTGCCAGCAGTCGGGACCCTGGAAACACCATATATTTT. It specifies CASSRDPGNTIYF.

The rearrangement joins TRBV20-1 to TRBJ2-1; TRBD2 aligns across 10 bases. V trimming: 2 bases; J trimming: 4 bases; junction bases outside the gene matches: 5. The length of the CDR3 is 15 residues. CDR1 and CDR2 (germline): DFQATT, SNEGSKA (reference sequence). The CDR3 bases are TGCAGTGCTAGATCCCGGACTAGCGGTTACAATGAGCAGTTCTTC. It is translated as CSARSRTSGYNEQFF.

The CDR3 region has the DNA TGCGCCAGCAGCCCCTGGGCACAGGTGCACTCTGGAAACACCATATATTTT. This gives the protein CASSPWAQVHSGNTIYF. This chain connects TRBV5-1 to TRBJ1-3, with D possibly being TRBD1 (5 bases). In germline, CDR1 is SGHRS, CDR2 YFSETQ. The V gene lost 4 bases and the J gene lost 0 bases, with 17 bases spanning the gap. The length of the CDR3 is 17 residues.

This sequence joins TRBV19 and TRBJ2-1, with a weak D call TRBD2 (6 bases). The germline CDR1 and CDR2 sequences are LNHDA and SQIVND (reference sequence). V was shortened by 7 bases and J by 0 bases, with 13 bases between the two germline ends. The CDR3 is made up of 15 amino acids. Here the CDR3 reads CASTAGGASYNEQFF. In DNA form, the CDR3 reads TGTGCCAGTACTGCCGGGGGAGCCTCCTACAATGAGCAGTTCTTC.